The clone carrying this TCR beta chain was observed a few times. No antigen is known for it. The data were taken from a study of T cells in Graves' hyperthyroidism and ophthalmopathy. Ophthalmopathy cases scored 3 or more on the Clinical Activity Score and 4 or more on NOSPECS grade, with duration below 3 months. Study results and caveats: Blood samples included most of the expanded thyroid clonotypes exceeding 0.001. Ophthalmopathy, as predicted by the model, came a median 6.5 months after the prediction.

Germline V CDR1 and CDR2: SGHRS, YFSETQ. Trimming removed 1 base at V and 2 bases at J, with 6 bases between. This CDR3 has 13 amino acids. Amplification of TCR beta CDR3 regions was performed using RNA transcripts as template. Using the HTBI primer set, a first-round RT-PCR was run on the TCR CDR3. Each CDR3 protein gets one entry after TCRdb re-called the multiplex PCR reads with MiXCR. The table shows over 400,000 distinct CDR3 sequences, with around a fifth occurring only once. The chain joins TRBV5-1 to TRBJ1-1; D unclear. The specimen was blood. The source is a woman between 70 and 85 years old with Graves' ophthalmopathy. The CDR3 DNA is TGCGCCAGCAGCTTGCTAGATAACACTGAAGCTTTCTTT. The encoded protein is CASSLLDNTEAFF. Full variable domain (missing parts from reference TRBV5-1 and TRBJ1-1): KAGVTQTPRYLIKTRGQQVTLSCSPISGHRSVSWYQQTPGQGLQFLFEYFSETQRNKGNFPGRFSGRQFSNSRSEMNVSTLELGDSALYLCASSLLDNTEAFFGQGTRLTVV.